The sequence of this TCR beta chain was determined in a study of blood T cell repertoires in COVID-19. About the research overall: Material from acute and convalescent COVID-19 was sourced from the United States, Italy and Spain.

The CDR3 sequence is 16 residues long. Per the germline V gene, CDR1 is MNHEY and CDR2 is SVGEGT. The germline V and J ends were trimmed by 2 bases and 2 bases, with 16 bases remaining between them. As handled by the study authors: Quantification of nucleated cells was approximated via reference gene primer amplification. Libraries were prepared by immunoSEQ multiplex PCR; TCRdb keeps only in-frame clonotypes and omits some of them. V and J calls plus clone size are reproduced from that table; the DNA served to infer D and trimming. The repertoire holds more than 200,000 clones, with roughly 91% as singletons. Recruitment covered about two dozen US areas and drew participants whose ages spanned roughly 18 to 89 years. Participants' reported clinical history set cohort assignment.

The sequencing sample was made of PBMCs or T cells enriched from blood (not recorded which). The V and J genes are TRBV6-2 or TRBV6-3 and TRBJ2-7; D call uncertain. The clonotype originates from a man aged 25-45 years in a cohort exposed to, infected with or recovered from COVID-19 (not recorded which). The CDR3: CASSYPRLRSPYEQYF. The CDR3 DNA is TGTGCCAGCAGTTACCCACGGTTGCGGAGCCCCTACGAGCAGTACTTC.